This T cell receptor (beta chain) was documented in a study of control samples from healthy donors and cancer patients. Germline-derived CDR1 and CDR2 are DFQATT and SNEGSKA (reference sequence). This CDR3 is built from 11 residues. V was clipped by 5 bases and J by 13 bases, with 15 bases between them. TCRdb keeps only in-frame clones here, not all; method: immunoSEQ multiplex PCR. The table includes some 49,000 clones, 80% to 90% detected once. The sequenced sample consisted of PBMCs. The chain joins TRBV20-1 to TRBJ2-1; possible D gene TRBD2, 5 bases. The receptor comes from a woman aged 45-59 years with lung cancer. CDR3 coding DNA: TGCAGTGCTGAAAAAGGGAGCGGTCAGTTCTTC. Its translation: CSAEKGSGQFF.